What follows describes a single TCR beta chain. This entry is derived from a study of T-cell reconstitution after alpha-beta-depleted transplantation in children. Preparation of the TCRbeta library was carried out with unique molecular identifiers. In TCRdb, the PCR reads were re-called with MiXCR into one record per CDR3 protein. The table includes about 400,000 distinct CDR3 sequences, over 20% detected once. The germline V and J ends were trimmed by 6 bases and 2 bases, with 10 bases remaining between them. The length of the CDR3 is 13 residues. This chain joins TRBV12-3 or TRBV12-4 and TRBJ2-5, with D possibly being TRBD1 (5 bases). The clonotype comes from a human donor who donated a stem cell graft to a child with acute myeloid leukemia. The sequenced sample was PBMCs from the stem cell graft donor, obtained from the stem cell graft. The CDR3 DNA sequence: TGTGCCAGCAGGAAGACAGATCAAGAGACCCAGTACTTC. Translating it yields CASRKTDQETQYF.